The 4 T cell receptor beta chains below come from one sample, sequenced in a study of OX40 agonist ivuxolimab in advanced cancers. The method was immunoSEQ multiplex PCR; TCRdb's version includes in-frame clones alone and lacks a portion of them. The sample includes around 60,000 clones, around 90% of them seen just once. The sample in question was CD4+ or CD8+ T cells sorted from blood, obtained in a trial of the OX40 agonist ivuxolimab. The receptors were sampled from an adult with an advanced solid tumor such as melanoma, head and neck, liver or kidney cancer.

The DNA of the CDR3 is TGTGCCAGCAGCTTGGCCTCACTTGGGACATTGAACACCGGGGAGCTGTTTTTT. Translated: CASSLASLGTLNTGELFF. This chain uses TRBV5-5 with TRBJ2-2; D perhaps matches TRBD1 (6 bases). Trimming removed 0 bases from V and 1 base from J, with 16 bases in between. The CDR3 covers 18 residues. CDR1 is SGHKS, CDR2 YYEKEE, per germline (reference sequence).

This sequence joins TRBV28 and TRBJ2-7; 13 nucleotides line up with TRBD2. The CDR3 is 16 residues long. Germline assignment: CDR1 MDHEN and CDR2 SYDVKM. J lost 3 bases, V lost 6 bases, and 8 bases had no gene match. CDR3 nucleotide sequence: TGTGCCAGCAGCCCCGGACTAGCGGGAGCTCTCTACGAGCAGTACTTC. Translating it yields CASSPGLAGALYEQYF.

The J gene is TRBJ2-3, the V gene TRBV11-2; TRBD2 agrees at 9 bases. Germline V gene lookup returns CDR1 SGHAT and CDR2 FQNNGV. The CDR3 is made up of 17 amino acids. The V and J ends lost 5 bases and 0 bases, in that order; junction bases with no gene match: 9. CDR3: CASSSKTSGTSTDTQYF. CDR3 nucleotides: TGTGCCAGCAGCAGCAAGACTAGCGGTACTAGCACAGATACGCAGTATTTT.

The CDR3 DNA follows: TGTGCCAGCAGTTCTCTAAGACAGGGACAGACCCAGTACTTC. This encodes CASSSLRQGQTQYF. The chain combines TRBV28 with TRBJ2-5, with 7 bases matching TRBD1. CDR3 size: 14 residues. Germline CDR1 and CDR2: MDHEN and SYDVKM. The V gene end was trimmed by 4 bases and the J gene end by 6 bases; junction bases not matched to a gene: 8.